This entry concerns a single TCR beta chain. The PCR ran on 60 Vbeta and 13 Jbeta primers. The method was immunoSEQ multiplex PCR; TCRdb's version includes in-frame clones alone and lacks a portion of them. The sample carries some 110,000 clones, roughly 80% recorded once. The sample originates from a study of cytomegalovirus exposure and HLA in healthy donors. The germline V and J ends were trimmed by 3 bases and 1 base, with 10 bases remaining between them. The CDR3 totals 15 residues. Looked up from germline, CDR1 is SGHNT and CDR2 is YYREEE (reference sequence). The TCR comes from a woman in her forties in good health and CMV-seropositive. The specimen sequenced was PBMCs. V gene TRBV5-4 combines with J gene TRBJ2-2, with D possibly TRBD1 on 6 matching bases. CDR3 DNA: TGTGCCAGCAGCTCCCCGACAGGGAACACCGGGGAGCTGTTTTTT. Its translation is CASSSPTGNTGELFF.